The entry that follows covers one T cell receptor (beta chain) sequence. Its antigen is as yet unknown. The CDR3 sequence is 14 residues long. V shed 6 bases and J shed 1 base, with 12 bases lying between them. Germline CDR1 is SQVTM and CDR2 is ANQGSEA. Specified treatment: oral pan-JAK inhibitor, 5-10 mg twice daily. Reverse transcribed after extraction, RNA yielded cDNA as the sequencing template. The method was immunoSEQ multiplex PCR; TCRdb's version includes in-frame clones alone and lacks a portion of them. The sample yields approximately 160,000 clones, around 59% seen once. These data are taken from a study of CD8+ T cells in alopecia areata. Study-wide points: Because one nonresponder was included, the link of baseline CD8+ expansion to response is considered uncertain. Scalp clonality, together with expanded CD8+ clones among the top 100, fell significantly with tofacitinib. Greater clonality was observed in lesional scalp samples, especially alopecia totalis/universalis, versus normal scalp. A large proportion of expanded lesional clones were detected persisting in scalp and blood during tofacitinib.

This chain joins TRBV29-1 and TRBJ2-2; D is undetermined. Sequences were derived from CD4+ T cells sorted from blood, sampled at week 24, from a patient treated with tofacitinib. The TCR comes from a human donor with alopecia areata. CDR3 loop: CSVTNRGNTGELFF. CDR3 nucleotide sequence: TGCAGCGTGACAAACCGAGGGAACACCGGGGAGCTGTTTTTT.